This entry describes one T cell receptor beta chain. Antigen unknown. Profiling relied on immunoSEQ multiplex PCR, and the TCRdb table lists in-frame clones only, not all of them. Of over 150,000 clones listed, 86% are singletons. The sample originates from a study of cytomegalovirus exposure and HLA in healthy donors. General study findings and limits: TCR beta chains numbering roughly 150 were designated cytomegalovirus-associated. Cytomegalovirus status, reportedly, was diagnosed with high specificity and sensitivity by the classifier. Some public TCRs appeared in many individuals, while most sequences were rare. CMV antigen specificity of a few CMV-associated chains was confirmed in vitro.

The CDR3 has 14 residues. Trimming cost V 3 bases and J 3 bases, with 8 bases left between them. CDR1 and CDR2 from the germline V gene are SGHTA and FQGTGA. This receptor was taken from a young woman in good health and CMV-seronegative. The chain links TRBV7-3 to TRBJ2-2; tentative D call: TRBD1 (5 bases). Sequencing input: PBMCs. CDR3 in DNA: TGTGCCAGCAGCTTCAGGGATCACACCGGGGAGCTGTTTTTT. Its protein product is CASSFRDHTGELFF.